The 11 T cell receptor beta chains below were found in one sample sequenced in a study of cytomegalovirus exposure and HLA in healthy donors. The PCR was carried out with 60 Vbeta primers and 13 Jbeta primers. Libraries were prepared by immunoSEQ multiplex PCR; TCRdb keeps only in-frame clonotypes and omits some of them. This table holds about 34,000 clones. Specimen: PBMCs. The receptor set was obtained from a woman aged 40 to 50 in good health and CMV-seropositive.

J is TRBJ1-2 and V is TRBV6-1, with D possibly being TRBD1 (6 bases). The germline CDR1 and CDR2 sequences are MNHNS and SASEGT. V lost 3 bases and J lost 7, with 15 bases in between. CDR3 size: 14 residues. This CDR3 is CASSDADSTPGYTF. CDR3 sequence (DNA): TGTGCCAGCAGTGATGCGGACAGCACTCCTGGCTACACCTTC.

J is TRBJ2-7 and V is TRBV27, with 12 nucleotides matching TRBD2. Germline CDR1 MNHEY, CDR2 SMNVEV (reference sequence). J gave up 5 bases and V 6 bases, and 2 bases lay outside the gene matches. The length of the CDR3 is 13 residues. The CDR3 sequence: CASRRLAGDEQYF. The CDR3 DNA sequence: TGTGCCAGCAGAAGACTAGCGGGAGACGAGCAGTACTTC.

The V and J genes are TRBV28 and TRBJ1-5, with no clear D. CDR1 is MDHEN, CDR2 SYDVKM, per germline. Deletions cut 4 bases from V and 9 bases from J, with 10 bases between. The CDR3 covers 12 residues. In nucleotides, the CDR3 is TGTGCCAGCAGTTCCTTGTTCCGGCCCCAGCATTTT. It yields the protein CASSSLFRPQHF. Full variable domain (remainder filled in from reference TRBV28 and TRBJ1-5): DVKVTQSSRYLVKRTGEKVFLECVQDMDHENMFWYRQDPGLGLRLIYFSYDVKMKEKGDIPEGYSVSREKKERFSLILESASTNQTSMYLCASSSLFRPQHFGDGTRLSIL.

This chain uses TRBV5-6 with TRBJ2-7; 14 bases map to TRBD2. Germline V gives CDR1 SGHDT, CDR2 YYEEEE. Trimming removed 4 bases from V and 7 bases from J; junction bases left unmatched: 7. The CDR3 covers 15 residues. CDR3 nucleotide sequence: TGTGCCAGCAGCCCTGGGACTAGCGGGAGAAGGGAGCAGTACTTC. This gives the protein CASSPGTSGRREQYF.

The gene calls are TRBV5-8 and TRBJ2-5, with a weak D call TRBD2 (5 bases). CDR3 size: 15 residues. V gave up 1 base and J gave up 1 base, with 11 bases separating them. Germline lookup yields CDR1 SGHTS and CDR2 YDEGEE. The DNA of the CDR3 is TGTGCCAGCAGCTTGATCGGGAACTCCCAAGAGACCCAGTACTTC. This codes for CASSLIGNSQETQYF.

The rearrangement joins TRBV7-9 to TRBJ2-1, with D possibly matching TRBD2 (5 bases). Per the germline V gene, CDR1 is SEHNR and CDR2 is FQNEAQ (reference sequence). This CDR3 region has 15 residues. Trimming took off 5 bases at V and 7 bases at J, with 18 bases between the two ends. In DNA, the CDR3 is TGTGCCAGCAGCGTTAGCGAACCTGGACGGAATGAGCAGTTCTTC. The encoded protein is CASSVSEPGRNEQFF.

CDR3 coding DNA: TGTGCCATCAGTGACCCGGGACAGGGGAGATACGAGCAGTACTTC. It is translated as CAISDPGQGRYEQYF. The rearrangement joins TRBV10-3 to TRBJ2-7; the match to TRBD1 covers 10 bases. This CDR3 spans 15 amino acids. With 3 bases clipped from V and 4 bases from J, the junction kept 6 bases outside the gene matches. Looked up from germline, CDR1 is ENHRY and CDR2 is SYGVKD.

V usage is TRBV5-4 and J usage is TRBJ2-5; 9 nucleotides match TRBD2. The V segment lost 4 bases and the J segment 1 base; nucleotides outside the gene matches: 5. This CDR3 is 15 amino acids long. CDR1 is SGHNT, CDR2 YYREEE, per germline (reference sequence). CDR3 DNA sequence: TGTGCCAGCAGCACCAAGCGGGGGGCCCAAGAGACCCAGTACTTC. It translates to CASSTKRGAQETQYF. Looking up the rest from reference TRBV5-4 and TRBJ2-5 gives the full variable domain: ETGVTQSPTHLIKTRGQQVTLRCSSQSGHNTVSWYQQALGQGPQFIFQYYREEENGRGNFPPRFSGLQFPNYSSELNVNALELDDSALYLCASSTKRGAQETQYFGPGTRLLVL.

The chain employs TRBV7-9 and TRBJ1-1; D not resolved. The CDR3 totals 13 residues. Germline CDR1 and CDR2: SEHNR and FQNEAQ (reference sequence). Trimming shortened V by 0 bases and J by 1 base, and 3 bases separated the two germline ends. The CDR3 DNA is TGTGCCAGCAGCTTAGCTCAGAACACTGAAGCTTTCTTT. It specifies CASSLAQNTEAFF. Drawing the rest from reference TRBV7-9 and TRBJ1-1, the complete variable domain is DTGVSQNPRHKITKRGQNVTFRCDPISEHNRLYWYRQTLGQGPEFLTYFQNEAQLEKSRLLSDRFSAERPKGSFSTLEIQRTEQGDSAMYLCASSLAQNTEAFFGQGTRLTVV.

The rearrangement joins TRBV27 to TRBJ2-3; the D is unclear. The germline V gene encodes CDR1 MNHEY and CDR2 SMNVEV (reference sequence). The CDR3 extends over 14 amino acids. V was trimmed by 0 bases and J by 4 bases, leaving 8 bases between them. The CDR3 is CASSLSRWADTQYF. The CDR3 DNA reads as TGTGCCAGCAGTTTATCGAGGTGGGCAGATACGCAGTATTTT.

This rearrangement joins TRBV18 to TRBJ2-7, with TRBD2 matching 15 bases. The CDR3 loop spans 17 amino acids. CDR1 is KGHSH and CDR2 is LQKENI in the germline V gene. With V trimmed by 0 bases and J by 2 bases, 2 bases remained unmatched. DNA of the CDR3: TGTGCCAGCTCACCACCGGGACTAGCGGGGGGAGCCTACGAGCAGTACTTC. Its protein is CASSPPGLAGGAYEQYF.